This T cell receptor beta chain originates from a study of response to subunit inactivated influenza vaccine. V was cut by 3 bases and J by 7 bases, with 1 base left in between. CDR3 length: 10 residues. CDR1 is MDHEN, CDR2 SYDVKM, per germline. Using its own MiXCR run on the RT-PCR reads, TCRdb lists one record per CDR3 protein. The sample consists of more than 150,000 distinct CDR3 sequences, about 9.3% of them appearing once. This clonotype was counted ten times or more. Its antigen is unknown. Study-wide points: Every seasonal influenza vaccination brings in few new T cells, the authors suggested.

The sequences come from non-naive T cells sorted from PBMCs, collected on the day of vaccination. This chain uses TRBV28 with TRBJ2-1; no clear D. The sequence derives from a man in his fifties who received an inactivated influenza vaccine. CDR3 region: CASSFNEQFF. CDR3 nucleotides: TGTGCCAGCAGTTTTAATGAGCAGTTCTTC.